These 23 T cell receptor beta chains share one sample of origin, sequenced in a study of blood T cell repertoires in COVID-19. Sequencing was performed with immunoSEQ multiplex PCR; in TCRdb, only in-frame clones are kept and a portion is missing. The sample consists of over 250,000 clones, roughly nine tenths of them appearing once. Sequenced input: PBMCs or T cells enriched from blood (not recorded which). The receptors come from a woman under 30 who had recovered from COVID-19.

This clone was found many times. The rearrangement links TRBV9 to TRBJ2-5; the match to TRBD2 covers 10 bases. Germline lookup yields CDR1 SGDLS and CDR2 YYNGEE. The CDR3 runs to 16 residues. With 0 bases clipped from V and 1 base from J, the junction kept 3 bases outside the gene matches. Here the CDR3 DNA reads TGTGCCAGCAGCGTAGCGAGCGGGGGGGCCCAAGAGACCCAGTACTTC. This translates into CASSVASGGAQETQYF.

The chain carries TRBV5-1 and TRBJ2-7, with 7 bases matching TRBD1. Trimming took 0 bases from V and 5 from J; bases not matched to a gene: 5. Germline loops: CDR1 SGHRS, CDR2 YFSETQ. CDR3 length: 14 amino acids. Here the CDR3 DNA reads TGCGCCAGCAGCTTGGGACAGGGAGTCGACGAGCAGTACTTC. Amino acids: CASSLGQGVDEQYF.

This clone was detected once. The chain carries TRBV7-2 and TRBJ2-7, with unresolved D. Germline assignment: CDR1 SGHTA and CDR2 FQGNSA. With 2 bases removed from V and 3 bases from J, the gap between germline ends came to 17 bases. The CDR3 has 16 residues. CDR3: CASSLQGSSPYYEQYF. The CDR3 DNA follows: TGTGCCAGCAGCTTACAAGGATCTAGTCCCTACTACGAGCAGTACTTC.

This chain uses TRBV5-1 with TRBJ2-1, with 7 bases that match TRBD2. Trimming cost V 6 bases and J 9 bases; bases outside gene matches: 15. The CDR3 totals 15 residues. Germline CDR1 reads SGHRS; CDR2 reads YFSETQ. The CDR3 coding sequence is TGCGCCAGCACCCCCGGCGGGGGTTTTGCTCTTGAGCAGTTCTTC. Its protein is CASTPGGGFALEQFF.

The chain employs TRBV28 and TRBJ2-1; weak D call: TRBD2 (7 bases). The CDR3 loop spans 19 amino acids. Germline CDR1 reads MDHEN; CDR2 reads SYDVKM. Trimming pared 5 bases from V and 0 bases from J, leaving 23 bases between. The CDR3 here is CASSQYRGGILGSYNEQFF. The CDR3 DNA is TGTGCCAGCAGTCAATATAGGGGGGGCATCCTTGGCTCCTACAATGAGCAGTTCTTC. Full variable domain (rest looked up from reference TRBV28 and TRBJ2-1): DVKVTQSSRYLVKRTGEKVFLECVQDMDHENMFWYRQDPGLGLRLIYFSYDVKMKEKGDIPEGYSVSREKKERFSLILESASTNQTSMYLCASSQYRGGILGSYNEQFFGPGTRLTVL.

The CDR3 DNA is TGTGCCAGCAGCTCGGGGGGTCTTGGCACTGAAGCTTTCTTT. It specifies CASSSGGLGTEAFF. This rearrangement joins TRBV7-3 to TRBJ1-1, with D possibly being TRBD1 (5 bases). CDR1 SGHTA and CDR2 FQGTGA come from the germline V gene. V was clipped by 4 bases and J by 4 bases, with 13 bases between them. The CDR3 totals 14 residues.

This sequence joins TRBV19 and TRBJ1-2; TRBD1 matches at 8 bases. This CDR3 spans 14 amino acids. In germline, CDR1 is LNHDA, CDR2 SQIVND (reference sequence). The junction had 7 bases not matched to a gene; V was cut back by 5 bases and J by 5 bases. CDR3 in amino acids: CASSSRTGTYGYTF. The CDR3, as DNA: TGTGCCAGTAGTTCTCGGACAGGGACATATGGCTACACCTTC.

The chain joins TRBV27 to TRBJ1-3, with D possibly matching TRBD1 (5 bases). Trimming cost V 6 bases and J 0 bases, with 15 bases left between them. Germline V gene sequence: CDR1 MNHEY, CDR2 SMNVEV (reference sequence). The CDR3 covers 16 residues. The CDR3 here is CASSRDLYSSGNTIYF. CDR3 DNA sequence: TGTGCCAGCAGCCGGGACTTGTACTCCTCTGGAAACACCATATATTTT.

This chain joins TRBV28 and TRBJ2-7, with TRBD1 matching over 8 bases. The CDR3 covers 15 residues. Germline CDR1 and CDR2: MDHEN and SYDVKM. Germline trimming cut 7 bases from V and 6 bases from J; bases unmatched to any gene: 14. The DNA of the CDR3 is TGTGCCAGCACCCCACCCGCAGGGGGCATCGGCGAGCAGTACTTC. This translates into CASTPPAGGIGEQYF. Supplemented by reference TRBV28 and TRBJ2-7, the full variable domain reads DVKVTQSSRYLVKRTGEKVFLECVQDMDHENMFWYRQDPGLGLRLIYFSYDVKMKEKGDIPEGYSVSREKKERFSLILESASTNQTSMYLCASTPPAGGIGEQYFGPGTRLTVT.

The chain employs TRBV19 and TRBJ1-4, with D unclear. This CDR3 has 15 residues. V was shortened by 7 bases and J by 11 bases, with 23 bases between the two germline ends. Germline CDR1 reads LNHDA; CDR2 reads SQIVND (reference sequence). CDR3 sequence reads: CASTTTFLGSGKLFF. For the CDR3, the DNA is TGTGCCAGTACGACGACCTTTTTGGGCAGCGGTAAACTGTTTTTT.

The CDR3 spells CASSENGRGGGGTEAFF. CDR3 coding DNA: TGTGCCAGCAGTGAAAATGGAAGAGGGGGGGGAGGAACTGAAGCTTTCTTT. The chain employs TRBV6-1 and TRBJ1-1, with a weak D call TRBD1 (6 bases). The germline V gene encodes CDR1 MNHNS and CDR2 SASEGT. The CDR3 has 17 residues. V was cut by 2 bases and J by 5 bases, with 21 bases left in between.

The chain joins TRBV19 to TRBJ1-1; D gene ambiguous. The length of the CDR3 is 13 residues. Trimming removed 9 bases from V and 1 base from J, with 12 bases in between. Germline CDR1 LNHDA, CDR2 SQIVND (reference sequence). In nucleotides, the CDR3 is TGTGCCAGCTCGCTTGGGCGGAACACTGAAGCTTTCTTT. Protein sequence: CASSLGRNTEAFF.

The genes are TRBV5-1 and TRBJ1-2, with D possibly TRBD1 on 5 matching bases. The CDR3 spans 15 residues. V was clipped by 0 bases and J by 4 bases, with 13 bases between them. Germline loops: CDR1 SGHRS, CDR2 YFSETQ. The CDR3 protein is CASSLGGWGFYGYTF. DNA of the CDR3: TGCGCCAGCAGCTTGGGGGGTTGGGGCTTCTATGGCTACACCTTC.

The V call is TRBV7-8, the J call TRBJ2-1, with TRBD2 matching 12 bases. This CDR3 region has 15 residues. Germline V gives CDR1 SGHVS, CDR2 FQNEAQ. With 9 bases clipped from V and 2 bases from J, the junction kept 5 bases outside the gene matches. The CDR3 DNA is TGTGCCAGTTTCCCTAGCGGGGGGGCCTACAATGAGCAGTTCTTC. Encoded protein: CASFPSGGAYNEQFF. Supplemented by reference TRBV7-8 and TRBJ2-1, the full variable domain reads GAGVSQSPRYKVAKRGQDVALRCDPISGHVSLFWYQQALGQGPEFLTYFQNEAQLDKSGLPSDRFFAERPEGSVSTLKIQRTQQEDSAVYLCASFPSGGAYNEQFFGPGTRLTVL.

The chain carries TRBV6-2 or TRBV6-3 and TRBJ2-7; 8 bases fit TRBD2. The V gene end was trimmed by 2 bases and the J gene end by 0 bases; junction bases not matched to a gene: 9. The CDR3 has 17 residues. Germline V CDR1 and CDR2: MNHEY, SVGEGT. In DNA form, the CDR3 reads TGTGCCAGCAGTTACGCGGGACTAGGCCCGAGCTCCTACGAGCAGTACTTC. Translated: CASSYAGLGPSSYEQYF.

The genes are TRBV7-6 and TRBJ2-3; possible D gene TRBD2, 6 bases. The V gene lost 2 bases and the J gene lost 6 bases, with 6 bases spanning the gap. Looked up from germline, CDR1 is SGHVS and CDR2 is FNYEAQ. The CDR3 totals 12 residues. CDR3 in DNA: TGTGCCAGCAGCTTACTAGCGGATACGCAGTATTTT. Translating gives CASSLLADTQYF.

This sequence joins TRBV2 and TRBJ1-1; D perhaps matches TRBD1 (5 bases). V lost 2 bases and J lost 5, with 18 bases in between. Looked up from germline, CDR1 is SNHLY and CDR2 is FYNNEI. The CDR3 length is 16 residues. The CDR3 DNA follows: TGTGCCAGCAGTGAATCCCGGACGGCAGGGAGGACTGAAGCTTTCTTT. This codes for CASSESRTAGRTEAFF.

The sample holds one count of this clone. The V and J genes are TRBV7-3 and TRBJ2-4; 7 positions match TRBD1. CDR3 size: 15 residues. With 4 bases clipped from V and 6 bases from J, the junction kept 9 bases outside the gene matches. Germline V gene data show CDR1 as SGHTA and CDR2 as FQGTGA. Written as DNA, the CDR3 is TGTGCCAGCAGCTCAAGCCCAGGGGGTGCAAACATTCAGTACTTC. This sequence encodes CASSSSPGGANIQYF.

The gene calls are TRBV2 and TRBJ1-5, with a weak D call TRBD1 (6 bases). The CDR3 runs to 14 residues. Germline CDR1 is SNHLY and CDR2 is FYNNEI. V lost 4 bases and J lost 11, with 18 bases in between. The CDR3 DNA reads as TGTGCCAGCAGTGGATACACAGGGATCTCGGCCCAGCATTTT. This gives the protein CASSGYTGISAQHF. The full variable domain, rest sourced from reference TRBV2 and TRBJ1-5, is EPEVTQTPSHQVTQMGQEVILRCVPISNHLYFYWYRQILGQKVEFLVSFYNNEISEKSEIFDDQFSVERPDGSNFTLKIRSTKLEDSAMYFCASSGYTGISAQHFGDGTRLSIL.

The chain carries TRBV7-3 and TRBJ2-2, with D perhaps matching TRBD1 (6 bases). Germline V gene sequence: CDR1 SGHTA, CDR2 FQGTGA. V dropped 5 bases and J dropped 6 bases, with 13 bases sitting between them. The length of the CDR3 is 14 residues. The CDR3 DNA is TGTGCCAGCAGCGTTTCACAGGGCCCCGGGGAGCTGTTTTTT. Translation gives CASSVSQGPGELFF.

CDR3 protein: CASSYDSSGANVLTF. As DNA, the CDR3 is TGTGCCAGCAGCTACGACAGCTCTGGGGCCAACGTCCTGACTTTC. The rearrangement joins TRBV11-1 to TRBJ2-6, with D tentatively TRBD1 (5 bases). Trimming took 4 bases from V and 0 from J, leaving 7 bases between them. Germline V lookup: CDR1 SGHAT, CDR2 FQDESV (reference sequence). The CDR3 loop spans 15 amino acids.

J is TRBJ2-1 and V is TRBV27; 8 bases match TRBD2. V shed 9 bases and J 3 bases; nucleotides not matched to a gene: 16. Germline loops: CDR1 MNHEY, CDR2 SMNVEV (reference sequence). The length of the CDR3 is 17 residues. The CDR3 sequence is CARPEVSGGVGYNEQFF. The CDR3 region has the DNA TGTGCCAGACCCGAAGTGAGCGGGGGAGTAGGCTACAATGAGCAGTTCTTC.

The rearrangement links TRBV29-1 to TRBJ1-2, with a possible D match to TRBD1 (6 bases). Germline V gene sequence: CDR1 SQVTM, CDR2 ANQGSEA. The CDR3 is 12 residues long. Trimming stripped 2 bases from V and 7 bases from J, with 11 bases between. The CDR3 protein is CSVERDIPGYTF. In nucleotides, the CDR3 is TGCAGCGTTGAACGGGACATTCCTGGCTACACCTTC.